These 17 T cell receptor beta chains originate from one sample sequenced in a study of blood T cell repertoires in COVID-19. The data were produced by immunoSEQ multiplex PCR, yet TCRdb's version contains in-frame clones alone and is incomplete. Altogether tens of thousands of clones are present, about 90% being singletons, with the ten largest covering about 4.7%. Sequenced: peripheral blood. The receptor set was obtained from a human donor in a cohort sampled during active COVID-19.

This clone has only a few counts. The J gene is TRBJ2-7, the V gene TRBV12-5; 10 nucleotides align to TRBD2. The V gene's germline CDR1 is LGHNT and CDR2 FRNRAP. CDR3 size: 17 residues. V lost 0 bases to trimming and J lost 5 bases; unmatched junction nucleotides: 10. For the CDR3, the DNA is TGTGCTAGTGGTTTGGTAACCCCCGTCCTAGCGGGAGACGAGCAGTACTTC. It encodes CASGLVTPVLAGDEQYF. The full variable domain, with the rest looked up from reference TRBV12-5 and TRBJ2-7, is DARVTQTPRHKVTEMGQEVTMRCQPILGHNTVFWYRQTMMQGLELLAYFRNRAPLDDSGMPKDRFSAEMPDATLATLKIQPSEPRDSAVYFCASGLVTPVLAGDEQYFGPGTRLTVT.

In DNA form, the CDR3 reads TGTGCCAGCAACGCCGGGACTAGCGGGCGTTCTAGCACAGATACGCAGTATTTT. Amino acids: CASNAGTSGRSSTDTQYF. The J gene is TRBJ2-3, the V gene TRBV5-5; 12 bases agree with TRBD2. V was clipped by 6 bases and J by 0 bases; unmatched bases: 11. The CDR3 extends over 18 amino acids. Germline V gives CDR1 SGHKS, CDR2 YYEKEE (reference sequence).

CDR3 sequence reads: CASSLGQYSGNTIYF. In DNA form, the CDR3 reads TGCGCCAGCAGCTTGGGTCAGTACTCTGGAAACACCATATATTTT. V usage is TRBV5-1 and J usage is TRBJ1-3; D is ambiguous. Germline CDR1 and CDR2: SGHRS and YFSETQ. The CDR3 spans 15 residues. V dropped 0 bases and J dropped 0 bases, with 7 bases sitting between them.

The rearrangement joins TRBV12-5 to TRBJ1-1, with a weak D call TRBD1 (6 bases). There are 17 residues in the CDR3. With 6 bases removed from V and 0 bases from J, the gap between germline ends came to 20 bases. Germline CDR1 is LGHNT and CDR2 is FRNRAP. In DNA, the CDR3 is TGTGCTAGTGGGGGGGACAATGGCTGGGATTTGAACACTGAAGCTTTCTTT. Translating gives CASGGDNGWDLNTEAFF.

This sequence joins TRBV7-6 and TRBJ1-3; possibly TRBD1 for D (5 bases). V dropped 1 base and J dropped 2 bases, with 12 bases sitting between them. The CDR3 contains 16 residues. CDR1 is SGHVS, CDR2 FNYEAQ, per germline. CDR3 protein: CASSLEAVQAGNTIYF. DNA of the CDR3: TGTGCCAGCAGCTTAGAGGCCGTACAGGCTGGAAACACCATATATTTT.

V and J are TRBV5-5 and TRBJ1-4; the match to TRBD1 covers 8 bases. The CDR3 length is 18 residues. After removal of 2 bases from V and 0 bases from J, the junction contained 9 bases not matched to a gene. Germline loops: CDR1 SGHKS, CDR2 YYEKEE (reference sequence). CDR3 in DNA: TGTGCCAGCAGCTTACACAGACAGGGGAGTGCAACTAATGAAAAACTGTTTTTT. It encodes CASSLHRQGSATNEKLFF.

The chain carries TRBV20-1 and TRBJ2-7; a possible D gene is TRBD1 (6 bases). V lost 2 bases, J lost 4 bases, and 6 bases lay in between. CDR1 and CDR2 from the germline V gene are DFQATT and SNEGSKA (reference sequence). The CDR3 has 11 amino acids. The CDR3 here is CSARTGYEQYF. The CDR3 region has the DNA TGCAGTGCTAGAACAGGGTACGAGCAGTACTTC.

This clone has a single count. The J gene is TRBJ2-7, the V gene TRBV4-3, with D perhaps matching TRBD2 (5 bases). The CDR3 loop spans 14 amino acids. Trimming removed 1 base from V and 0 bases from J, with 7 bases in between. CDR1 is LGHNA and CDR2 is YSLEER in the germline V gene. CDR3 bases: TGCGCCAGCAGCCAAGGGACTGCCTCCTACGAGCAGTACTTC. Its translation is CASSQGTASYEQYF.

V gene TRBV4-1 combines with J gene TRBJ2-1; D might be TRBD1 (6 bases). This CDR3 comprises 16 residues. Trimming left V 4 bases short and J 7 bases short, with 20 bases between. Germline CDR1 is MGHRA and CDR2 is YSYEKL. The CDR3 DNA reads TGCGCCAGCAGCCTCCTGACAGGAGTTGTGTGGAATGAGCAGTTCTTC. Translation gives CASSLLTGVVWNEQFF.

This chain joins TRBV27 and TRBJ1-2; 9 nucleotides agree with TRBD1. The CDR3 consists of 12 residues. Trimming removed 5 bases from V and 7 bases from J; junction bases left unmatched: 2. Looked up from germline, CDR1 is MNHEY and CDR2 is SMNVEV (reference sequence). CDR3 loop: CASSRQGGGYTF. CDR3 coding DNA: TGTGCCAGCAGTCGACAGGGGGGTGGCTACACCTTC.

The chain carries TRBV18 and TRBJ2-7, with 9 nucleotides matching TRBD1. Looked up from germline, CDR1 is KGHSH and CDR2 is LQKENI. The CDR3 is made up of 15 amino acids. J was trimmed by 5 bases and V by 1 base; bases with no gene match: 6. The CDR3 loop reads CASSPLGTGYDEQYF. For the CDR3, the DNA is TGTGCCAGCTCACCACTCGGGACAGGGTACGACGAGCAGTACTTC.

The chain uses TRBV7-9 and TRBJ2-1; possible D gene TRBD2, 7 bases. This CDR3 region has 15 residues. Trimming cost V 3 bases and J 6 bases, with 15 bases left between them. The germline V gene has CDR1 SEHNR and CDR2 FQNEAQ (reference sequence). The CDR3 loop reads CASSFGLGGTNEQFF. The CDR3 nucleotides are TGTGCCAGCAGCTTCGGACTAGGGGGGACCAATGAGCAGTTCTTC.

The rearrangement links TRBV7-8 to TRBJ2-2, with D possibly being TRBD1 (6 bases). CDR1 and CDR2 from the germline V gene are SGHVS and FQNEAQ. Trimming shortened V by 7 bases and J by 2 bases, and 17 bases separated the two germline ends. The length of the CDR3 is 16 residues. CDR3 residues: CASTQRTDINTGELFF. The CDR3 nucleotides are TGTGCCAGCACCCAGAGGACAGACATTAACACCGGGGAGCTGTTTTTT. Full variable domain (remainder filled in from reference TRBV7-8 and TRBJ2-2): GAGVSQSPRYKVAKRGQDVALRCDPISGHVSLFWYQQALGQGPEFLTYFQNEAQLDKSGLPSDRFFAERPEGSVSTLKIQRTQQEDSAVYLCASTQRTDINTGELFFGEGSRLTVL.

This chain uses TRBV11-2 with TRBJ2-1; TRBD2 matches 8 bases. The ends lost 1 base at V and 6 bases at J; junction bases unmatched: 8. CDR1 and CDR2 from the germline V gene are SGHAT and FQNNGV. The CDR3 totals 16 residues. In DNA, the CDR3 is TGTGCCAGCAGCTTAGTTCAAGCGGGAGTGGGCAATGAGCAGTTCTTC. Translated: CASSLVQAGVGNEQFF.

This chain connects TRBV5-1 to TRBJ1-6; 8 bases agree with TRBD1. Looked up from germline, CDR1 is SGHRS and CDR2 is YFSETQ. This CDR3 is 15 amino acids long. V dropped 0 bases and J dropped 7; count of bases not matched to a gene: 3. The chain's CDR3 is CASSLGTGRNSPLHF. Written as DNA, the CDR3 is TGCGCCAGCAGCTTGGGGACAGGGCGCAATTCACCCCTCCACTTT.

This chain joins TRBV2 and TRBJ1-2, with D possibly matching TRBD1 (5 bases). The CDR3 totals 14 residues. Trimming took 8 bases from V and 2 from J, leaving 15 bases between them. CDR1 is SNHLY and CDR2 is FYNNEI in the germline V gene. The CDR3 coding sequence is TGTGCCAGCCTCTCAGGGTTTCTGAACTATGGCTACACCTTC. Protein: CASLSGFLNYGYTF.

This chain joins TRBV29-1 and TRBJ2-2, with D possibly TRBD1 on 6 matching bases. CDR3 length equals 12 residues. Germline CDR1 reads SQVTM; CDR2 reads ANQGSEA. Trimming removed 8 bases at V and 6 bases at J, with 13 bases between. The CDR3, as DNA: TGCAGCATAAACAGGGCCGCCGGGGAGCTGTTTTTT. This encodes CSINRAAGELFF.